The 13 T cell receptor beta chains below come from one sample, sequenced in a study of early T cells in non-severe SARS-CoV-2 infection (dated by TCRdb to the early 2020s). Receptors were amplified or captured by 5' RACE. Sequencing was carried out with a NextSeq 500. Through fastp at Q25 and MiXCR, TCRdb rebuilt clones from the public reads, retaining in-frame beta chains. Duplicate CDR3 protein sequences are folded into a single record with the most common DNA and genes. The sample table records 100,000 to 150,000 distinct CDR3 sequences; around 14% of these occur just once. Jointly, the top ten make up about a fifth of the sample. Sequencing was performed on whole blood. These TCRs come from an adult who was a healthcare worker with PCR-confirmed SARS-CoV-2 infection or an uninfected control (not recorded which).

This clonotype has ten or more counts. The CDR3 DNA follows: TGTGCCAGCAGCTTGGAACGGAAAGATACGCAGTATTTT. Translating gives CASSLERKDTQYF. The chain carries TRBV7-9 and TRBJ2-3, with unresolved D. The CDR3 totals 13 residues. CDR1 and CDR2 (germline): SEHNR, FQNEAQ (reference sequence). Trimming took 3 bases from V and 5 from J, leaving 9 bases between them. Variable domain in full (rest from reference TRBV7-9 and TRBJ2-3): DTGVSQNPRHKITKRGQNVTFRCDPISEHNRLYWYRQTLGQGPEFLTYFQNEAQLEKSRLLSDRFSAERPKGSFSTLEIQRTEQGDSAMYLCASSLERKDTQYFGPGTRLTVL.

The chain combines TRBV5-1 with TRBJ2-2, with D maybe TRBD2 (6 bases). Deletions cut 4 bases from V and 1 base from J, with 8 bases between. Germline V gene lookup returns CDR1 SGHRS and CDR2 YFSETQ. CDR3 size: 14 residues. The CDR3 protein is CASSRDLNTGELFF. The CDR3 region has the DNA TGCGCCAGCAGCCGGGACTTGAACACCGGGGAGCTGTTTTTT.

This clonotype was counted between two and nine times. V is TRBV7-6 and J is TRBJ2-2; D call uncertain. The CDR3 totals 14 residues. Per the germline V gene, CDR1 is SGHVS and CDR2 is FNYEAQ. Trimming left V 5 bases short and J 4 bases short, with 11 bases between. CDR3 residues: CASSPMSGTGELFF. CDR3 sequence (DNA): TGTGCCAGCAGCCCGATGTCCGGCACCGGGGAGCTGTTTTTT.

This clonotype turned up a few times. The chain links TRBV10-1 to TRBJ2-1; no firm D call. CDR1 is WNHNN and CDR2 is SYGVQD in the germline V gene (reference sequence). The CDR3 is made up of 13 amino acids. V lost 5 bases and J 0 bases, leaving 5 bases between the germline ends. CDR3 loop: CASSLNSYNEQFF. DNA of the CDR3: TGCGCCAGCAGTCTTAACTCCTACAATGAGCAGTTCTTC.

This clonotype was counted ten times or more. The chain employs TRBV7-6 and TRBJ2-2; 10 bases are shared with TRBD1. The CDR3 contains 15 residues. Germline-derived CDR1 and CDR2 are SGHVS and FNYEAQ. With 2 bases clipped from V and 4 bases from J, the junction kept 1 base outside the gene matches. CDR3 DNA sequence: TGTGCCAGCAGCTTAAGGACAGGGGGCACCGGGGAGCTGTTTTTT. It encodes CASSLRTGGTGELFF.

The chain couples TRBV5-4 to TRBJ1-2; no firm D call. With 2 bases removed from V and 2 bases from J, the gap between germline ends came to 7 bases. The CDR3 length is 13 residues. The V gene's germline CDR1 is SGHNT and CDR2 YYREEE (reference sequence). In DNA form, the CDR3 reads TGTGCCAGCAGCTTTGGGGAGAACTATGGCTACACCTTC. Amino acids: CASSFGENYGYTF.

This clonotype was counted many times. The rearrangement uses TRBV20-1 and TRBJ2-7; 11 nucleotides line up with TRBD2. J was trimmed by 4 bases and V by 3 bases; bases with no gene match: 2. Germline loops: CDR1 DFQATT, CDR2 SNEGSKA (reference sequence). The CDR3 length is 13 residues. The CDR3 loop reads CSASGTSGYEQYF. For the CDR3, the DNA is TGCAGTGCTAGTGGGACTAGCGGTTACGAGCAGTACTTC.

This clonotype was counted at least ten times. The chain employs TRBV12-3 or TRBV12-4 and TRBJ1-2; 8 bases agree with TRBD1. The V gene end was trimmed by 6 bases and the J gene end by 5 bases; junction bases not matched to a gene: 5. CDR3 size: 13 residues. As DNA, the CDR3 is TGTGCCAGCAGCCCGGGACAGGTTTATGGCTACACCTTC. It translates to CASSPGQVYGYTF.

The chain is built from TRBV5-6 and TRBJ2-7; D unresolved. V was trimmed by 2 bases and J by 9 bases, leaving 21 bases between them. Per germline, CDR1 SGHDT and CDR2 YYEEEE. The CDR3 loop spans 15 amino acids. Written as DNA, the CDR3 is TGTGCCAGCAGCTTACGAGAATCCACCTCCATCGGGCAGTACTTC. This gives the protein CASSLRESTSIGQYF.

CDR3 coding DNA: TGCGCCAGCAGCTACGGGGAAAATCAGCCCCAGCATTTT. Amino acids: CASSYGENQPQHF. J is TRBJ1-5 and V is TRBV5-1; D uncertain. V gave up 3 bases and J gave up 4 bases, with 8 bases separating them. In germline, CDR1 is SGHRS, CDR2 YFSETQ. The CDR3 length is 13 residues.

The gene calls are TRBV3-1 and TRBJ1-1, with D unclear. This CDR3 region has 12 residues. V gave up 4 bases and J gave up 3 bases, with 6 bases separating them. In germline, CDR1 is LGHDT, CDR2 YNNKEL (reference sequence). In DNA form, the CDR3 reads TGTGCCAGCAGCCGGGTAGACACTGAAGCTTTCTTT. Translation: CASSRVDTEAFF.

This rearrangement joins TRBV27 to TRBJ2-7; D unresolved. The CDR3 sequence is 12 residues long. Trimming stripped 6 bases from V and 6 bases from J, with 12 bases between. Looked up from germline, CDR1 is MNHEY and CDR2 is SMNVEV (reference sequence). CDR3 coding DNA: TGTGCCAGCAGAGGCCTCCGAGGCGAGCAGTACTTC. Encoded protein: CASRGLRGEQYF.

The chain is built from TRBV6-4 and TRBJ1-6; D may be TRBD1 (5 bases). The CDR3 spans 18 residues. CDR1 and CDR2 from the germline V gene are MRHNA and SNTAGT. The V end was cut by 5 bases, the J end by 6 bases, with 23 bases between. The CDR3 DNA reads as TGTGCCAGCAGTCTTCGTGAGAACCAGGGTGGGGCTAATTCACCCCTCCACTTT. Protein: CASSLRENQGGANSPLHF.